The 21 T cell receptor beta chains in this list originate from one sample, sequenced in a study of T cell responses to AZD1222 COVID-19 vaccine. Generated by immunoSEQ multiplex PCR, the TCRdb table keeps only in-frame clones and is missing some. The table shows roughly 140,000 clones, with about nine tenths occurring only once. This material consisted of peripheral blood, taken on day 0 of AZD1222 vaccination. The receptor set was obtained from an adult in good health.

The chain recombines TRBV9 with TRBJ1-2; a possible D gene is TRBD1 (5 bases). Trimming removed 3 bases at V and 0 bases at J, with 12 bases between. The germline V gene has CDR1 SGDLS and CDR2 YYNGEE. The CDR3 runs to 15 residues. For the CDR3, the DNA is TGTGCCAGCAGCGGCCCTGGGGCACCTAACTATGGCTACACCTTC. Protein product: CASSGPGAPNYGYTF.

The J gene is TRBJ1-1, the V gene TRBV18; D remains unclear. V lost 5 bases and J 0 bases, leaving 13 bases between the germline ends. CDR1 is KGHSH, CDR2 LQKENI, per germline. This CDR3 contains 15 residues. The CDR3 sequence is CASSSWSQMNTEAFF. CDR3 nucleotide sequence: TGTGCCAGCTCATCGTGGAGTCAGATGAACACTGAAGCTTTCTTT. Supplemented by reference TRBV18 and TRBJ1-1, the full variable domain reads NAGVMQNPRHLVRRRGQEARLRCSPMKGHSHVYWYRQLPEEGLKFMVYLQKENIIDESGMPKERFSAEFPKEGPSILRIQQVVRGDSAAYFCASSSWSQMNTEAFFGQGTRLTVV.

This clone occurred once. The V gene is TRBV6-5, the J gene TRBJ1-4; D might be TRBD1 (5 bases). Germline CDR1 MNHEY, CDR2 SVGAGI. Trimming left V 5 bases short and J 8 bases short, with 12 bases between. This CDR3 contains 13 residues. The CDR3 region is CASSPGGGEKLFF. CDR3 in DNA: TGTGCCAGCAGTCCCGGGGGAGGCGAAAAACTGTTTTTT.

V usage is TRBV5-4 and J usage is TRBJ1-1, with D tentatively TRBD1 (6 bases). The CDR3 runs to 15 residues. Looked up from germline, CDR1 is SGHNT and CDR2 is YYREEE (reference sequence). Trimming cost V 4 bases and J 2 bases, with 15 bases left between them. The CDR3 DNA sequence: TGTGCCAGCAGCCCTAAACCCAGGGGAAACACTGAAGCTTTCTTT. Amino acid sequence: CASSPKPRGNTEAFF. Together with reference TRBV5-4 and TRBJ1-1, the CDR3 gives the full variable domain: ETGVTQSPTHLIKTRGQQVTLRCSSQSGHNTVSWYQQALGQGPQFIFQYYREEENGRGNFPPRFSGLQFPNYSSELNVNALELDDSALYLCASSPKPRGNTEAFFGQGTRLTVV.

The rearrangement links TRBV7-8 to TRBJ1-5; the match to TRBD1 covers 8 bases. This CDR3 has 15 amino acids. Unmatched junction bases numbered 8, after V lost 5 bases and J lost 5 bases. Looked up from germline, CDR1 is SGHVS and CDR2 is FQNEAQ. CDR3 in amino acids: CASSRDRPLDQPQHF. The CDR3 bases are TGTGCCAGCAGCCGGGACAGGCCCTTGGATCAGCCCCAGCATTTT.

This chain uses TRBV5-1 with TRBJ2-3; D may be TRBD2 (5 bases). Trimming took off 0 bases at V and 4 bases at J, with 9 bases between the two ends. CDR1 is SGHRS, CDR2 YFSETQ, per germline. CDR3 size: 14 residues. The CDR3 DNA sequence: TGCGCCAGCAGCTTGGACACTAGGCCAGATACGCAGTATTTT. It is translated as CASSLDTRPDTQYF.

The CDR3 loop reads CASSRTSGRQETQYF. CDR3 nucleotides: TGTGCCAGCAGTCGGACTAGCGGAAGACAAGAGACCCAGTACTTC. The chain links TRBV3-1 (or the pseudogene TRBV3-2) to TRBJ2-5; 10 bases are shared with TRBD2. V lost 6 bases and J lost 2; bases outside the gene matches: 6. The CDR3 runs 15 residues. CDR1 LGHDT and CDR2 YNNKEL come from the germline V gene (reference sequence).

The chain joins TRBV4-3 to TRBJ2-1; 7 positions agree with TRBD2. Germline loops: CDR1 LGHNA, CDR2 YSLEER. This CDR3 has 16 amino acids. With V trimmed by 2 bases and J by 7 bases, 11 bases remained unmatched. The CDR3 bases are TGCGCCAGCAGCCAAAGGCTGGCGGGAGCTGCAAATGAGCAGTTCTTC. It codes for CASSQRLAGAANEQFF.

On this clone itself: One junction end does not reproduce the germline sequence, and a read error may be involved. V usage is TRBV11-1 and J usage is TRBJ1-1, with D possibly being TRBD1 (5 bases). There are 13 residues in the CDR3. CDR1 is SGHAT, CDR2 FQDESV, per germline (reference sequence). The CDR3 DNA sequence: TGTGCCAGCAGCTTAGTTAGGGACGGAGGGCCGATCTTT. It yields the protein CASSLVRDGGPIF.

The J gene is TRBJ1-5, the V gene TRBV19, with D perhaps TRBD1 (5 bases). Germline values: CDR1 LNHDA, CDR2 SQIVND (reference sequence). V was pared by 2 bases and J by 2 bases, with 10 bases between. This CDR3 is built from 15 residues. CDR3 sequence reads: CASSIWGAGNQPQHF. In DNA, the CDR3 is TGTGCCAGTAGTATATGGGGCGCCGGCAATCAGCCCCAGCATTTT.

This rearrangement joins TRBV19 to TRBJ1-2; tentatively, D is TRBD1 (6 bases). The germline V gene encodes CDR1 LNHDA and CDR2 SQIVND (reference sequence). The V end was cut by 3 bases, the J end by 5 bases, with 13 bases between. The CDR3 extends over 14 amino acids. CDR3 region: CASSIAGGWYGYTF. The CDR3 DNA reads as TGTGCCAGTAGTATCGCGGGGGGCTGGTATGGCTACACCTTC.

The rearrangement links TRBV27 to TRBJ2-1; 12 nucleotides agree with TRBD2. CDR1 MNHEY and CDR2 SMNVEV come from the germline V gene (reference sequence). The CDR3 sequence is 15 residues long. After removal of 4 bases from V and 10 bases from J, the junction contained 8 bases not matched to a gene. The CDR3 region is CASSSGLAGGHEQFF. CDR3 DNA sequence: TGTGCCAGCAGTTCCGGCCTAGCGGGGGGGCACGAGCAGTTCTTC.

CDR3 DNA sequence: TGCGCCAGCAGCTTGGGCGGGGGACTTCCCCAAGAGACCCAGTACTTC. This translates into CASSLGGGLPQETQYF. The chain joins TRBV5-1 to TRBJ2-5, with 7 bases lining up with TRBD2. V trimming: 0 bases; J trimming: 1 base; junction bases outside the gene matches: 6. Looked up from germline, CDR1 is SGHRS and CDR2 is YFSETQ. The CDR3 loop spans 16 amino acids.

The genes are TRBV29-1 and TRBJ1-5, with 7 bases that match TRBD1. CDR1 and CDR2 from the germline V gene are SQVTM and ANQGSEA. There are 12 residues in the CDR3. Trimming removed 5 bases from V and 6 bases from J; junction bases left unmatched: 4. CDR3 sequence (DNA): TGCAGCGTTCAGGGGGGCGGTCAGCCCCAGCATTTT. This codes for CSVQGGGQPQHF.

This chain joins TRBV7-8 and TRBJ2-4; a possible D gene is TRBD2 (6 bases). Trimming stripped 0 bases from V and 0 bases from J, with 24 bases between. CDR1 SGHVS and CDR2 FQNEAQ come from the germline V gene. The length of the CDR3 is 21 residues. In nucleotides, the CDR3 is TGTGCCAGCAGCTTAGCCCGGGGAGGCGGCGGGACTTCATTAGCCAAAAACATTCAGTACTTC. It codes for CASSLARGGGGTSLAKNIQYF. Together with reference TRBV7-8 and TRBJ2-4, the CDR3 gives the full variable domain: GAGVSQSPRYKVAKRGQDVALRCDPISGHVSLFWYQQALGQGPEFLTYFQNEAQLDKSGLPSDRFFAERPEGSVSTLKIQRTQQEDSAVYLCASSLARGGGGTSLAKNIQYFGAGTRLSVL.

The chain recombines TRBV2 with TRBJ1-1; 8 nucleotides align to TRBD1. Germline CDR1 is SNHLY and CDR2 is FYNNEI. J lost 1 base, V lost 6 bases, and 7 bases had no gene match. The CDR3 consists of 15 residues. In DNA form, the CDR3 reads TGTGCCAGCAGCCCCGGACAGGGAGCGAACACTGAAGCTTTCTTT. This translates into CASSPGQGANTEAFF.

Only a few counts were recorded for this clone. The chain joins TRBV6-1 to TRBJ2-3, with D possibly called TRBD1 or TRBD2 (5 bases each). Per germline, CDR1 MNHNS and CDR2 SASEGT. This CDR3 has 15 amino acids. V was pared by 2 bases and J by 6 bases, with 15 bases between. The CDR3 here is CASSELGRPSDTQYF. As DNA, the CDR3 is TGTGCCAGCAGTGAATTGGGACGGCCGTCCGATACGCAGTATTTT.

This clone was counted once. V is TRBV7-2 and J is TRBJ2-3; 12 bases match TRBD2. Trimming cost V 6 bases and J 1 base; bases outside gene matches: 2. Germline V gene sequence: CDR1 SGHTA, CDR2 FQGNSA. The CDR3 is made up of 15 amino acids. The CDR3 loop is CASSRTSGGTDTQYF. The DNA for the CDR3 is TGTGCCAGCAGTCGGACTAGCGGGGGCACAGATACGCAGTATTTT.

The chain uses TRBV2 and TRBJ2-7; D is unclear. This CDR3 contains 12 residues. Deletions cut 1 base from V and 3 bases from J, with 4 bases between. Germline assignment: CDR1 SNHLY and CDR2 FYNNEI. CDR3 nucleotide sequence: TGTGCCAGCAGTGAAGAGGACTACGAGCAGTACTTC. It specifies CASSEEDYEQYF.

J is TRBJ2-3 and V is TRBV5-1; 9 bases are a match to TRBD2. V was pared by 1 base and J by 3 bases, with 12 bases of the junction left unmatched. The CDR3 length is 18 residues. The germline V gene encodes CDR1 SGHRS and CDR2 YFSETQ. CDR3 region: CASSLTVSGSTGTDTQYF. CDR3 nucleotides: TGCGCCAGCAGCTTGACGGTTAGCGGGAGTACCGGGACAGATACGCAGTATTTT.

The chain couples TRBV6-4 to TRBJ1-6, with D unresolved. Germline CDR1 is MRHNA and CDR2 is SNTAGT. The CDR3 sequence is 12 residues long. With 1 base removed from V and 7 bases from J, the gap between germline ends came to 2 bases. The CDR3 protein is CASSDWNSPLHF. For the CDR3, the DNA is TGTGCCAGCAGTGACTGGAATTCACCCCTCCACTTT.